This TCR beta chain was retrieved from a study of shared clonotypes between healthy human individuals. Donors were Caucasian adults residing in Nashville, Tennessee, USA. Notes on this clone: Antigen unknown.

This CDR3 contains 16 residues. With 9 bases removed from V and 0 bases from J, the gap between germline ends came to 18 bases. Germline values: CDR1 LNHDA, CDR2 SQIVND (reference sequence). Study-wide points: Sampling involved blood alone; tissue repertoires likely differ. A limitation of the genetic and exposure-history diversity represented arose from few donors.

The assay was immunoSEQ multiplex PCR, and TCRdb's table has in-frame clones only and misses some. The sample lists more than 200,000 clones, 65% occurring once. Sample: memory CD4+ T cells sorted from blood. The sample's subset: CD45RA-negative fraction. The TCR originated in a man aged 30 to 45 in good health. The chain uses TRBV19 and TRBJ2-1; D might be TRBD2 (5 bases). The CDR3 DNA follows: TGTGCCAGCAAAGCGGAGCCGGGCTTCTCCTACAATGAGCAGTTCTTC. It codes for CASKAEPGFSYNEQFF.